The 17 T cell receptor beta chains reported below all come from one sample, sequenced in a study of identical twins. TCRdb independently ran MiXCR on the 5' RACE reads; one entry per CDR3 protein. The sample shows about 240,000 distinct CDR3 sequences, about 10% of them seen only once. Specimen: memory T cells sorted from blood. These receptors were taken from a man aged 50 or older in good health.

This clonotype was seen ten or more times. J is TRBJ1-6 and V is TRBV18; no clear D gene. The CDR3 is 15 amino acids. Germline CDR1 KGHSH, CDR2 LQKENI. The V gene lost 1 base and the J gene lost 6 bases, with 10 bases spanning the gap. The CDR3 bases are TGTGCCAGCTCACCACTCCCCCGACCTAATTCACCCCTCCACTTT. This encodes CASSPLPRPNSPLHF. The whole variable domain, remainder taken from reference TRBV18 and TRBJ1-6, is NAGVMQNPRHLVRRRGQEARLRCSPMKGHSHVYWYRQLPEEGLKFMVYLQKENIIDESGMPKERFSAEFPKEGPSILRIQQVVRGDSAAYFCASSPLPRPNSPLHFGNGTRLTVT.

The sample holds a few counts of this clonotype. The chain is built from TRBV29-1 and TRBJ2-5; 8 nucleotides match TRBD1. V lost 8 bases, J lost 3 bases, and 14 bases stayed unmatched. The germline V gene has CDR1 SQVTM and CDR2 ANQGSEA. The CDR3 is 15 residues long. The CDR3, as DNA: TGCAGCTACGAGGACAGGGATAAAGTGAAAGAGACCCAGTACTTC. It specifies CSYEDRDKVKETQYF.

This clonotype was observed at least ten times. The rearrangement joins TRBV20-1 to TRBJ2-2; 8 bases agree with TRBD1. CDR1 is DFQATT and CDR2 is SNEGSKA in the germline V gene (reference sequence). The CDR3 is made up of 16 amino acids. Losses at the gene ends were 3 bases for V and 4 bases for J; bases not matched to a gene: 10. CDR3 residues: CSARGQVRRGTGELFF. The DNA of the CDR3 is TGCAGTGCTAGGGGACAGGTCAGAAGGGGCACCGGGGAGCTGTTTTTT.

Notes on this clonotype: This sequence may be a read error, since a much larger clone differs from it by one base. The chain joins TRBV7-2 to TRBJ2-1; TRBD2 is a possible D gene (7 bases). The CDR3 loop spans 15 amino acids. The germline CDR1 and CDR2 sequences are SGHTA and FQGNSA. Trimming shortened V by 6 bases and J by 7 bases, and 19 bases separated the two germline ends. CDR3 sequence reads: CASRRLEGGGNEQFF. The CDR3 region has the DNA TGTGCCAGCAGGCGGCTAGAGGGAGGGGGGAATGAGCAGTTCTTC.

The table lists this clonotype with many counts. Here the CDR3 reads CSASLREGGTDTQYF. The CDR3 region has the DNA TGCAGTGCTAGTCTGCGGGAGGGTGGCACAGATACGCAGTATTTT. The J gene is TRBJ2-3, the V gene TRBV20-1, with 9 positions matching TRBD2. V dropped 3 bases and J dropped 1; count of bases not matched to a gene: 5. Germline-derived CDR1 and CDR2 are DFQATT and SNEGSKA (reference sequence). CDR3 size: 15 residues.

CDR3 sequence reads: CASSQVGSGANVLTF. The CDR3 DNA is TGTGCCAGCAGCCAAGTAGGCTCTGGGGCCAACGTCCTGACTTTC. J is TRBJ2-6 and V is TRBV4-2; D remains ambiguous. Germline V lookup: CDR1 LGHNA, CDR2 YNFKEQ. V gave up 1 base and J gave up 0 bases, with 4 bases separating them. This CDR3 spans 15 amino acids.

A remark on this clonotype: A much bigger clone sits one base away, suggesting this may be a read error. The chain combines TRBV7-9 with TRBJ2-7; D possibly matches TRBD1 or TRBD2 (5 bases each). The CDR3 runs to 14 residues. CDR1 and CDR2 (germline): SEHNR, FQNEAQ (reference sequence). CDR3 DNA: TGTGCCAACAGCCGTAGGGACGGCTCCTACGAGCAGTACTTC. This translates into CANSRRDGSYEQYF.

This rearrangement joins TRBV4-1 to TRBJ1-3; 8 nucleotides align to TRBD1. The germline V gene encodes CDR1 MGHRA and CDR2 YSYEKL. This CDR3 region has 16 residues. The ends lost 1 base at V and 6 bases at J; junction bases unmatched: 8. The CDR3: CASSQVAVQGVNTIYF. The CDR3, as DNA: TGCGCCAGCAGCCAAGTGGCGGTACAGGGGGTAAACACCATATATTTT.

In this sample, this clonotype turned up a few times. The rearrangement links TRBV20-1 to TRBJ1-3; no clear D. CDR3 length: 14 amino acids. From germline, CDR1 is DFQATT and CDR2 SNEGSKA (reference sequence). V was cut by 2 bases and J by 3 bases, with 11 bases left in between. The CDR3 sequence is CSARSPLFGNTIYF. The CDR3 nucleotides are TGCAGTGCTAGATCACCTCTTTTTGGAAACACCATATATTTT.

V usage is TRBV7-6 and J usage is TRBJ2-7; either TRBD1 or TRBD2 may supply D (5 bases each). The CDR3 is made up of 15 amino acids. Looked up from germline, CDR1 is SGHVS and CDR2 is FNYEAQ. V was clipped by 3 bases and J by 3 bases, with 15 bases between them. The DNA of the CDR3 is TGTGCCAGCAGCTTCGGGGCGGGCTTTAACTACGAGCAGTACTTC. Amino acids: CASSFGAGFNYEQYF.

This clonotype was counted between two and nine times. V gene TRBV20-1 combines with J gene TRBJ2-7; the match to TRBD2 covers 11 bases. The CDR3 has 15 residues. Unmatched junction bases numbered 8, after V lost 1 base and J lost 6 bases. The germline CDR1 and CDR2 sequences are DFQATT and SNEGSKA (reference sequence). The CDR3 sequence: CSARVAALAGGEQYF. As DNA, the CDR3 is TGCAGTGCTAGAGTCGCGGCGCTAGCGGGAGGCGAGCAGTACTTC.

The V and J genes are TRBV4-2 and TRBJ1-4; D gene unclear. Germline V gene data show CDR1 as LGHNA and CDR2 as YNFKEQ. The CDR3 contains 16 residues. The V end lost 0 bases, the J end lost 4 bases, and 12 bases lay between the germline ends. The CDR3 is CASSQDLTAVNEKLFF. The CDR3 DNA is TGTGCCAGCAGCCAAGATTTAACAGCAGTTAATGAAAAACTGTTTTTT.

This clonotype was detected only a few times. The V and J genes are TRBV3-1 and TRBJ2-7, with a weak D call TRBD2 (6 bases). Looked up from germline, CDR1 is LGHDT and CDR2 is YNNKEL (reference sequence). Trimming removed 1 base at V and 0 bases at J, with 10 bases between. The CDR3 covers 15 residues. The CDR3 sequence: CASSQGLVISYEQYF. The CDR3 region has the DNA TGTGCCAGCAGCCAAGGACTAGTCATCTCCTACGAGCAGTACTTC.

This clonotype was counted many times. The rearrangement uses TRBV20-1 and TRBJ1-2, with TRBD1 identical over 7 bases. Unmatched junction bases numbered 18, after V lost 4 bases and J lost 4 bases. CDR1 and CDR2 (germline): DFQATT, SNEGSKA (reference sequence). This CDR3 is built from 17 residues. CDR3 nucleotides: TGCAGTGCTATCGACCCAGGGGGAATGGGGCTTGTCTATGGCTACACCTTC. This translates into CSAIDPGGMGLVYGYTF.

This clonotype was recorded at least ten times. The genes are TRBV11-2 and TRBJ2-7, with 12 bases matching TRBD2. V trimming: 5 bases; J trimming: 4 bases; junction bases outside the gene matches: 9. Germline V gene data show CDR1 as SGHAT and CDR2 as FQNNGV. The CDR3 runs 16 residues. The CDR3: CASSEPLAGGPYEQYF. The DNA for the CDR3 is TGTGCCAGCAGCGAGCCCCTAGCGGGAGGGCCATACGAGCAGTACTTC.

This clonotype was detected a few times. The chain is built from TRBV7-6 and TRBJ2-3; D gene uncertain. V shed 6 bases and J shed 1 base, with 17 bases lying between them. The CDR3 has 16 amino acids. The germline V gene encodes CDR1 SGHVS and CDR2 FNYEAQ. CDR3 in DNA: TGTGCCAGCAGTCAATCACGGGCCCGGGGCACAGATACGCAGTATTTT. It specifies CASSQSRARGTDTQYF.

V usage is TRBV11-3 and J usage is TRBJ2-2; unclear D gene. The CDR3 covers 14 residues. V shed 4 bases and J shed 0 bases, with 6 bases lying between them. The germline gives CDR1 SGHNT, CDR2 YENEEA. CDR3 sequence (DNA): TGTGCCAGCAGCTCCTTTTCGAACACCGGGGAGCTGTTTTTT. Translated, it gives CASSSFSNTGELFF.